This paragraph covers one T cell receptor (beta chain) sequence. This clone was counted between two and nine times. Its antigen is unknown. There are no base qualities to consult, and no much larger clone falls within one base. These data are taken from a study of cytomegalovirus exposure and HLA in healthy donors listed by TCRdb under 2017. In the study overall: An earlier analysis of approximately 600 of the donors reported more than 250 Gb of sequence data and some 100 million unique TCR beta sequences from roughly 180 million T cells. About 280 gigabases of sequencing data and tens of millions of unique TCR sequences were included in an early release covering about 700 HLA-typed donors. Of the roughly 400 genotyped donors, about 80% fell in the genetic ancestry cluster associated with self-reported Caucasian donors. The study aimed to test whether cataloging public T cell receptors could reveal signatures of past pathogen exposure. Using immunosequencing, the study profiled T cell repertoires from 666 subjects and related those repertoires to cytomegalovirus serostatus. A separate validation cohort of some 130 different subjects was used in addition to the 666-subject first cohort. To predict cytomegalovirus infection status, the study combined high-throughput TCR immunosequencing, statistical association of individual TCRs with disease status, and machine learning. A later analysis re-examined previously published TCR beta repertoires from more than 550 donors and added high-resolution HLA genotyping to investigate patterns of TCR occurrence. Rather than using new phenotypic data, the later analysis identified candidate immune exposures from TCR beta sequences and from how often those sequences occurred across donors. In an earlier analysis of 550 to 700 of the donors, high-throughput TCR beta sequencing was used to judge whether each TCR beta V gene segment behaved as functional or pseudogenic. Donor age, sex, ethnicity and CMV serostatus were collected together with the repertoire data. Genome-wide SNP genotypes for about 55% of the roughly 670 donors were used in a later genetic analysis, which treated that subset as a discovery cohort. Every discovery cohort repertoire had been produced on one sequencing platform. Both class I and class II loci were covered by HLA typing, at four-digit resolution. The number of donors typed differed by locus, with 629-630 for A, B, C, DRB1 and DQB1, 522 for DQA1, nearly 610 for DPA1, and 450 to 480 for DPB1. Because of strong linkage in the cohort, 5 or 6 DR-DQ haplotypes were treated as single units for association and clustering. Among 350 to 400 genotyped donors of the cohort, an average of around 240,000 unique TCR beta nucleotide sequences were sequenced per donor, around 20% of them non-productive.

Reading from cysteine to phenylalanine, the CDR3 counts 17 amino acids. Only CDR3 DNA is held: 51 bases, read in frame from base 1. V trim: 0 bases; J trim: 8 bases; unmatched bases: 5. The germline V gene provides CDR1 MRHNA and CDR2 SNTAGT. What the authors observed across the whole study: The sequencing pipeline was judged likely to have produced a cluster of highly shared sequence variants as a technical artifact. A further reported finding was that TCR beta sequences accurately predicted the HLA-A and HLA-B alleles for most subjects in the first cohort. Most CMV-associated TCR beta chains appeared to be HLA-restricted in a later analysis, and the HLA associations seemed to be driven largely by CMV exposure. Roughly uniform sequencing depth across donors was assumed in presence/absence analyses, although this assumption may not hold. The classifier was reported to diagnose cytomegalovirus status with high specificity and sensitivity in both the original cohort and the validation cohort. Because HLA typing was missing for some donors at each locus, association tests included only the typed subset. In a later analysis, HLA-associated TCR beta chains were found to be more clonally expanded and to have lower generation probabilities than equally common non-associated chains. Several of the top co-occurrence clusters appeared to be linked to parvovirus B19, influenza, CMV and Epstein-Barr virus, according to a later analysis. Most TCR sequences were observed very rarely across donors, whereas some public TCRs were present in many individuals. A few of the identified cytomegalovirus-associated TCR beta chains were confirmed in vitro to be specific for cytomegalovirus antigens. In a later analysis, the rate of TCR association differed among HLA loci, with DRB1 alleles having the most associated TCRs and HLA-C alleles having the fewest. In an earlier analysis of some 500 of the donors, most TCR beta V segments appeared in productive rearrangements about 87% or about 30% of the time, broadly matching IMGT annotations. Strong co-occurrence of HLA alleles, especially DR and DQ, made assigning TCR associations to individual alleles difficult. Because counts were too low, more than 15 rarely observed V segments, including chromosome 9 orphons, were left out of the earlier analysis of a few hundred of the donors. According to a later genetic analysis, donors in an Asian-associated ancestry cluster had fewer N-insertions in productive TCRs than the approximately 610-donor mean. CMV serostatus was the only immune exposure information available for the cohort. In this cohort, only TCR beta chains were sequenced, and detectable features were limited by the absence of alpha or paired-chain data. Linkage disequilibrium might explain the correlated functional status among segregating V segments, but an unknown experimental factor could not be excluded. The 87-base-pair reads could not distinguish some IMGT-functional V segments, including TRBV6-2 and TRBV6-3, so those segments were excluded. A later genetic analysis associated a missense DCLRE1C variant with V-gene and J-gene trimming of TCR beta chains, and an independent cohort replicated the association. In a later analysis, about 17,000 TCR beta sequences were associated with specific HLA alleles at a false discovery rate of 0.05. According to the authors, the approach could potentially be generalized to other disease states and immunological phenotypes. The study gave a list of 150 to 200 TCR beta chains associated with cytomegalovirus.

Library generation was performed with the immunoSEQ multiplex PCR assay. A mixture of 60 forward primers for TCR Vbeta segments and 13 reverse primers for TCR Jbeta segments was used in the multiplex PCR. The CDR3 region of rearranged TCR beta genes was amplified from genomic DNA with a multiplex PCR assay. Amplified TCR beta libraries were sequenced as 87-base-pair reads on the Illumina HiSeq System. For the original study's pipeline: Across the 600 to 700 repertoires, a later analysis counted 75 million to 90 million unique TCR beta chains, some 11 million of which were shared by at least two donors. A nearest-neighbor algorithm error-corrected the raw reads and collapsed the reads into unique sequences, merging closely related sequences to remove PCR and sequencing errors. To assign V, D and J gene segments, CDR3 sequences were aligned to IMGT reference sequences. Each retained sequence needed at least a six-nucleotide match to both a V gene segment and a J gene segment. Rearrangements were classified as productive when the CDR3 lacked stop codons and remained in frame with V and J, and all other rearrangements were classified as non-productive. Following IMGT convention, CDR3 was defined as the stretch from the second conserved V-encoded cysteine to the conserved J-encoded phenylalanine. Sequences without an unambiguous match to a single V gene segment were excluded from the earlier analysis of 450 to 650 of the donors. An earlier analysis of 550 to 650 of the donors classified V segments as functional when productive rearrangements were above 56.7% and as segregating when the standard deviation between donors was above 5%. A statistical classification framework was built to diagnose cytomegalovirus status from the catalog of TCR beta chain sequences. In a later analysis, V and J genes were assigned by comparing TCR nucleotide sequences against IMGT/GENE-DB human TR gene sequences. The TCRdist pipeline was used in a later analysis to assign CDR3 sequences and most-parsimonious VDJ recombination scenarios. A later analysis defined each TCR beta chain by its CDR3 amino acid sequence plus V-gene family, and excluded reads lacking a unique V-gene family. As a way to deal with suspected cross-contamination and a sequencing artifact, a later analysis dropped hundreds of nucleotide sequences that were highly shared and had low generation probability. In a later analysis, a clonal expansion index for each public chain was calculated from normalized within-repertoire ranks of inferred template counts. In a later analysis, generation probabilities were computed using a VDJ recombination model fitted to out-of-frame rearrangements, and the results were checked against IGoR. Hypergeometric tests were used in a later analysis to score TCR-TCR, TCR-HLA and TCR-CMV co-occurrence, with a repertoire-size bias correction applied to the TCR pairs. To estimate false discovery rates, a later analysis permuted the HLA or CMV assignments 20 times. In a later analysis, co-occurring TCRs were grouped with DBSCAN, and TCRdist sequence similarity was added when clustering was performed within HLA-allele-positive subsets. For co-occurrence clustering, repertoires with fewer than 30,000 or more than 120,000 public chains were excluded, along with five or six repertoires with anomalous nucleotide sharing. The immuneACCESS repertoire file appears here via TCRdb, limited to in-frame rearrangements. These files lack a portion of the clones; in checked studies, under half of the deficit traces to unresolved V genes, and the cause of the others is not known. The DNA was the basis for D and trimming; V, J and clone size are from that table. This sample is represented by around 87,000 clones; approximately 80% of them were singletons. The ten most abundant clones make up 3% of the sample.

The cohort was made up of approximately 670 healthy bone marrow donors. At the time of sampling, all cohort members were nominally healthy, though unrecorded immune exposures were likely present. The donor was CMV seronegative and belonged to the group of 320 or so seronegative cohort members. Every donor gave a peripheral blood sample, and the peripheral blood mononuclear cells from that sample were used for TCR beta sequencing. Genomic DNA extraction from the blood cell samples was performed with the Qiagen DNeasy Blood Extraction Kit. Sequenced input: PBMCs. Here the chain combines TRBV6-4 and TRBJ2-1, with 15 junctional bases fitting TRBD2. The sequence derives from a man aged 35 to 55 in good health and CMV-seronegative. The CDR3 region reads CASSDSGLAGGGDEQFF. The bases are TGTGCCAGCAGTGACTCGGGACTAGCGGGGGGAGGTGATGAGCAGTTCTTC.